Presented here are 18 T cell receptor beta chains from one specimen sequenced in a study of T cells in Graves' hyperthyroidism and ophthalmopathy. Researchers amplified the TCR beta CDR3 regions from RNA transcripts. A first-round RT-PCR of the TCR CDR3 used the HTBI primer set. TCRdb passed the multiplex PCR reads through MiXCR, listing each CDR3 protein once. The sample includes more than 550,000 distinct CDR3 sequences, over 40% seen only once; the top ten take under 8.5%. Sequenced sample: peripheral blood or thyroid tissue (not recorded which). Receptor source: an adult man with Graves' disease, either hyperthyroidism or ophthalmopathy (not recorded which).

This clonotype was picked up many times. V usage is TRBV7-8 and J usage is TRBJ2-7; D may match TRBD1 or TRBD2 (5 bases each). The CDR3 runs to 14 residues. V was clipped by 1 base and J by 7 bases, with 14 bases between them. Germline V gives CDR1 SGHVS, CDR2 FQNEAQ. In nucleotides, the CDR3 is TGTGCCAGCAGCTTAGGGGACCTCATTGGTGAGCAGTACTTC. Translation: CASSLGDLIGEQYF.

This clonotype was counted only a few times. This chain connects TRBV12-3 or TRBV12-4 to TRBJ1-2, with TRBD1 matching over 10 bases. After removal of 4 bases from V and 7 bases from J, the junction contained 3 bases not matched to a gene. This CDR3 spans 13 amino acids. The CDR3 sequence is CASSSGQGFGYTF. The DNA for the CDR3 is TGTGCCAGCAGTTCGGGACAGGGGTTTGGCTACACCTTC.

The genes are TRBV29-1 and TRBJ2-7; D is possibly TRBD2 (6 bases). The CDR3 totals 13 residues. The V end lost 3 bases, the J end lost 3 bases, and 12 bases lay between the germline ends. Germline V CDR1 and CDR2: SQVTM, ANQGSEA. CDR3 residues: CSVEGGGNYEQYF. The DNA for the CDR3 is TGCAGCGTTGAGGGCGGAGGGAACTACGAGCAGTACTTC.

The chain links TRBV29-1 to TRBJ1-2; 9 bases line up with TRBD1. Germline V gene sequence: CDR1 SQVTM, CDR2 ANQGSEA. CDR3 length equals 13 residues. Losses at the gene ends were 7 bases for V and 7 bases for J; bases not matched to a gene: 10. DNA for the CDR3: TGCAGCGCTACTCCGGGACAGGGATCTGGCTACACCTTC. Its translation is CSATPGQGSGYTF.

For this clonotype: Given a much more abundant clone one base away, this may be a read error. The V and J genes are TRBV24-1 and TRBJ2-2; D may match TRBD1 or TRBD2 (5 bases each). The CDR3 spans 14 residues. V was pared by 5 bases and J by 2 bases, with 8 bases between. Per the germline V gene, CDR1 is KGHDR and CDR2 is SFDVKD. CDR3 region: CATSAGRNTGELFF. The CDR3 coding sequence is TGTGCCACCAGTGCGGGGCGAAACACCGGGGAGCTGTTTTTT.

The chain joins TRBV19 to TRBJ1-2; the match to TRBD1 covers 10 bases. This CDR3 comprises 14 residues. Germline values: CDR1 LNHDA, CDR2 SQIVND (reference sequence). The J segment lost 4 bases and the V segment lost 5 bases, leaving 4 bases of the junction unmatched. Written as DNA, the CDR3 is TGTGCCAGTAGTGGACAGGGGGATAGCTATGGCTACACCTTC. It encodes CASSGQGDSYGYTF.

This clonotype appeared a few times. The chain joins TRBV12-3 or TRBV12-4 to TRBJ1-5; unclear D gene. The CDR3 runs 15 residues. Between the trimmed V and J ends, which lost 6 bases and 2 bases, there was a span of 14 bases. CDR3 loop: CASRDPTVGNQPQHF. In DNA, the CDR3 is TGTGCCAGCAGGGACCCTACAGTAGGCAATCAGCCCCAGCATTTT.

The chain combines TRBV9 with TRBJ2-3; D perhaps matches TRBD1 (6 bases). In germline, CDR1 is SGDLS, CDR2 YYNGEE. The CDR3 totals 15 residues. Trimming pared 3 bases from V and 2 bases from J, leaving 13 bases between. The CDR3 loop reads CASSGRTGFTDTQYF. CDR3 sequence (DNA): TGTGCCAGCAGCGGACGAACAGGGTTCACAGATACGCAGTATTTT.

The rearrangement uses TRBV6-5 and TRBJ1-6; D remains ambiguous. CDR1 and CDR2 (germline): MNHEY, SVGAGI. The length of the CDR3 is 13 residues. V gave up 2 bases and J gave up 8 bases, with 7 bases separating them. CDR3 residues: CASSYGVYSPLHF. CDR3 nucleotide sequence: TGTGCCAGCAGTTACGGGGTTTATTCACCCCTCCACTTT.

This clonotype was counted between two and nine times. This rearrangement joins TRBV20-1 to TRBJ1-3; tentative D call: TRBD1 (5 bases). Germline CDR1 and CDR2: DFQATT and SNEGSKA (reference sequence). Trimming removed 0 bases from V and 4 bases from J, with 13 bases in between. The CDR3 length is 15 residues. CDR3: CSARDRAGPGNTIYF. DNA of the CDR3: TGCAGTGCTAGAGATCGGGCAGGGCCAGGAAACACCATATATTTT.

This clonotype has ten or more counts. The chain has TRBV9 and TRBJ1-2, with 7 bases identical to TRBD1. Germline values: CDR1 SGDLS, CDR2 YYNGEE. V dropped 5 bases and J dropped 8; count of bases not matched to a gene: 9. CDR3 length: 13 residues. This CDR3 is CASRSGQVQGYTF. DNA of the CDR3: TGTGCCAGCAGATCAGGACAGGTCCAAGGCTACACCTTC.

This chain connects TRBV2 to TRBJ1-2, with TRBD1 matching over 12 bases. The V gene end was trimmed by 4 bases and the J gene end by 4 bases; junction bases not matched to a gene: 10. Germline-derived CDR1 and CDR2 are SNHLY and FYNNEI. The CDR3 sequence is 17 residues long. CDR3 protein: CASSASRDRGQSYGYTF. CDR3 DNA sequence: TGTGCCAGCAGTGCGTCCCGGGACAGGGGGCAGAGCTATGGCTACACCTTC.

Of note for this clonotype: A clone one base away is much larger, so this may be a read error. Here the CDR3 omits its conserved ending phenylalanine or tryptophan, so a read error is the likely source. The chain recombines TRBV7-3 with TRBJ1-5; no reliable D call. With 2 bases removed from V and 7 bases from J, the gap between germline ends came to 6 bases. The CDR3 is 12 residues long. The germline V gene has CDR1 SGHTA and CDR2 FQGTGA. Written as DNA, the CDR3 is TGTGCCAGCAGCTTAGCCCAACAGCCCCAGCATTTG. This gives the protein CASSLAQQPQHL.

About this clonotype itself: Just one base apart from a much larger clone, this may be a read error. V is TRBV7-2 and J is TRBJ1-1, with D uncertain. This CDR3 is 13 amino acids long. Germline CDR1 is SGHTA and CDR2 is FQGNSA. CDR3 region: CASSYAVNAEAFF. The CDR3 DNA reads as TGTGCCAGCAGCTACGCAGTGAACGCTGAAGCTTTCTTT.

The chain joins TRBV12-5 to TRBJ1-1; D ambiguous. The CDR3 spans 13 residues. CDR1 and CDR2 (germline): LGHNT, FRNRAP. In nucleotides, the CDR3 is TGTGCCAGCAGTCACACATGGGGCACTGAAGCTTTCTTT. Amino acid sequence: CASSHTWGTEAFF.

This rearrangement joins TRBV6-5 to TRBJ1-1, with a tentative D call TRBD1 (5 bases). Germline V gene data show CDR1 as MNHEY and CDR2 as SVGAGI. V was trimmed by 3 bases and J by 1 base, leaving 12 bases between them. This CDR3 has 15 amino acids. CDR3 protein: CASSYLRGGNTEAFF. The DNA for the CDR3 is TGTGCCAGCAGTTATCTAAGGGGAGGGAACACTGAAGCTTTCTTT.

Notes on this clonotype: The CDR3 carries no conserved terminal phenylalanine or tryptophan, so it likely arises from a read error. The gene calls are TRBV20-1 and TRBJ2-5; 7 bases map to TRBD1. The V segment lost 0 bases and the J segment 4 bases; nucleotides outside the gene matches: 5. The germline CDR1 and CDR2 sequences are DFQATT and SNEGSKA (reference sequence). The CDR3 is 14 amino acids. The CDR3 sequence is CSARDRQGRETQYL. The CDR3 DNA reads TGCAGTGCTAGAGATAGACAGGGTAGAGAGACCCAGTACCTC.

The rearrangement links TRBV6-5 to TRBJ1-3, with D possibly being TRBD1 (5 bases). From germline, CDR1 is MNHEY and CDR2 SVGAGI. Trimming shortened V by 3 bases and J by 3 bases, and 12 bases separated the two germline ends. The length of the CDR3 is 15 residues. The CDR3 reads CASSYQPGVGNTIYF. Written as DNA, the CDR3 is TGTGCCAGCAGTTATCAACCGGGGGTTGGAAACACCATATATTTT.